This TCR beta chain was sequenced in a study of shared clonotypes between healthy human individuals. Worth noting for this clone: Other DNA sequences of this sample code for an identical CDR3.

From germline, CDR1 is SGHAT and CDR2 FQNNGV. Trimming pared 1 base from V and 6 bases from J, leaving 5 bases between. The CDR3 is 12 residues long. Once extracted for a subset, genomic DNA was divided evenly among several immunoSEQ plates. Ten immunoSEQ deep assay plates were used to sequence the DNA of unsorted PBMCs. Study processing details: Junction-only sequences without quality scores came from ImmunoSEQ, so filtering differed. Produced via immunoSEQ multiplex PCR; TCRdb's table is partial and in-frame only. Clonal size and the V and J genes are those of that table, whereas D and trimming came from the DNA. Of hundreds of thousands of clones listed, 70% to 80% are singletons.

Sequenced input: PBMCs. This clonotype was obtained from a middle-aged woman in good health. Some clones in this sample may be carry-over from other donors' samples. The V call is TRBV11-2, the J call TRBJ2-3; the D is unclear. For the CDR3, the DNA is TGTGCCAGCAGCTTAGCGCGGGATACGCAGTATTTT. Translating gives CASSLARDTQYF. The entire variable domain, with the rest obtained from reference TRBV11-2 and TRBJ2-3, is as follows: EAGVAQSPRYKIIEKRQSVAFWCNPISGHATLYWYQQILGQGPKLLIQFQNNGVVDDSQLPKDRFSAERLKGVDSTLKIQPAKLEDSAVYLCASSLARDTQYFGPGTRLTVL.